Listed here is a single T cell receptor (beta chain). The target of this receptor is not known. No per-base quality is available; no much larger clone lies one base away. Amplification of TCR beta CDR3 regions was carried out from RNA transcripts. The TCR CDR3 was subjected to a first round of RT-PCR using the HTBI primer set and the Qiagen OneStep RT-PCR kit. A second multiplex PCR round built the libraries, followed by size selection and purification. Sequencing of the libraries was done on an Illumina HiSeq2000 using paired-end 100 bp reads. The paper's data handling went like this. SOAPnuke was used to process the raw data, throwing out any read that contained adapters or uncalled bases, had a mean Phred below 15, or lacked an exact constant-primer or identifier match. High-quality paired reads were merged using COPE v1.2.5, and each unique nucleotide sequence was defined as a clonotype. Clonotypes were aligned to IMGT TRBV, TRBD and TRBJ reference segments using MiTCR v1.1. Analysis was restricted to V-J combinations with a frequency above 0.0001, which covered about 99% of repertoires. The TCS score was defined as F50 (clonal expansion) divided by E x V (chaos), with BLOSUM62-based TCRdist calculated between CDR3 peptides within each V-J. Welch's t-statistics and random forest reduced around 550 V-J features to roughly 13, which were used in a naive Bayes classifier (R e1071). The similarity between thyroid and blood repertoires was quantified using the Morisita-Horn index. TCRdb trimmed public reads at Q25 via fastp, called clones via MiXCR and kept in-frame beta chains. One record per CDR3 amino acid sequence lists the most common genes and DNA. These V and J calls originate from TCRdb's pipeline instead of the authors' own analysis. This sample lists fewer than 650,000 distinct CDR3 sequences; around 15% were detected once. The ten largest account for around 4.5% of the sample.

The sample originates from a study of T cells in Graves' hyperthyroidism and ophthalmopathy (dated by TCRdb to between 2017 and 2020). Concerning the study at large: Peripheral blood was collected at initial diagnosis, before any treatment. A discovery cohort of about a hundred patients, about 43 with Graves' ophthalmopathy and approximately 57 with stable Graves' hyperthyroidism, was used to find distinguishing TCR V-J signatures. Prospective prediction of ophthalmopathy was tested in an independent validation cohort consisting of under 20 hyperthyroidism patients and some 16 patients who later progressed to ophthalmopathy. The roughly 100 discovery patients were divided at random into training and test sets in a 7:3 ratio. Thyroid tissue and blood T-cell repertoires from about 6 Graves' hyperthyroidism patients were also compared in the study. After blood sampling, hyperthyroidism patients were treated with methimazole at a starting dose of 30 mg daily, and ophthalmopathy patients were treated with high-dose intravenous methylprednisolone. TCR Vbeta CDR3 sequencing of 135 peripheral blood samples (roughly 43 ophthalmopathy, 75 to 80 hyperthyroidism and approximately 17 progressor patients) is reported in the paper. Study-wide conclusions, independent of this receptor: In validation, the model predicted progression to ophthalmopathy a median of approximately 6.3 months before onset, with approximately 71% sensitivity and 72.22% specificity. A 13 V-J signature model separated ophthalmopathy from stable hyperthyroidism, with nearly 90% sensitivity and 81% to 83% specificity in cross-validation and 80%/75% in testing. Most expanded thyroid clonotypes (frequency above 0.001) were also detected in blood, suggesting blood repertoires may reflect thyroid immune responses. No statistical method was used to set the sample size in advance, and investigators knew the group allocation.

Moderately to severely active disease, a Clinical Activity Score of at least 3, a NOSPECS grade of at least 4, and a duration under 3 months were present in ophthalmopathy patients. Patients with uncontrolled infections, other autoimmune diseases, pregnancy or lactation were excluded. Diagnoses were established on the basis of clinical symptoms, serum thyroxine and TRAb, thyroid ultrasound, and orbital computed tomography. PBMCs were isolated from 7.5 to 10 ml of fresh peripheral blood by Ficoll-Paque density gradient centrifugation. Total RNA was extracted with Trizol reagent, and quality was checked on an Agilent 2100 Bioanalyzer. The junction shows trimming of 5 bases on V and 2 bases on J, and the gene matches do not reach 16 bases of it. Including the terminal cysteine and phenylalanine, the CDR3 comprises 19 residues. Just the 57-base CDR3 DNA is kept, in frame starting at base 1. CDR1 and CDR2 are drawn from the germline V gene: SGHVS, FQNEAQ.

Specimen: blood. In this chain, TRBV7-8 is recombined with TRBJ2-5; TRBD2 aligns with 11 central bases. This clonotype was obtained from a middle-aged woman with Graves' ophthalmopathy. The CDR3 in this case is CASSAGGGRLAGQQETQYF. The nucleotide sequence is given as TGTGCCAGCAGCGCTGGGGGAGGGCGACTAGCGGGACAACAAGAGACCCAGTACTTC.